This T cell receptor beta chain was recorded in a study of OX40 agonist ivuxolimab in advanced cancers. Germline V gene lookup returns CDR1 MDHEN and CDR2 SYDVKM. Trimming took 3 bases from V and 5 from J, leaving 13 bases between them. This CDR3 region has 14 residues. TCRdb's copy holds only in-frame clones and misses some; the assay was immunoSEQ multiplex PCR. The top ten hold about 0.8% of the sample, which has 50,000 or so clones, 86% seen once. This specimen was CD4+ or CD8+ T cells sorted from blood, taken in a trial of the OX40 agonist ivuxolimab. J is TRBJ2-5 and V is TRBV28, with D perhaps given as TRBD1 or TRBD2 (6 bases each). This clonotype was obtained from an adult with an advanced solid tumor such as melanoma, head and neck, liver or kidney cancer. The CDR3 protein is CASSFHGGPETQYF. The DNA for the CDR3 is TGTGCCAGCAGTTTTCATGGGGGGCCGGAGACCCAGTACTTC.